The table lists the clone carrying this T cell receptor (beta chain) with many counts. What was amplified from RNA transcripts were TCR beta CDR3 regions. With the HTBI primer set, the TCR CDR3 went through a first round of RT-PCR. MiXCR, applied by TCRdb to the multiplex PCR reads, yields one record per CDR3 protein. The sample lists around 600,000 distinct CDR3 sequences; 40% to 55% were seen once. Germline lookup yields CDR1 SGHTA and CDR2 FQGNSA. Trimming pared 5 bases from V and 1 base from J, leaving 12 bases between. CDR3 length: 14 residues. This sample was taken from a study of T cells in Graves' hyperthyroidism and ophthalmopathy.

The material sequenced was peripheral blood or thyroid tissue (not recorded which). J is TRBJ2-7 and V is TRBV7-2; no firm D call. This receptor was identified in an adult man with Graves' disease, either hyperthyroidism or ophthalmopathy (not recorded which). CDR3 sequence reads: CASSVSVRSYEQYF. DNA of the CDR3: TGTGCCAGCAGCGTTTCCGTCCGGTCCTACGAGCAGTACTTC.